This TCR beta chain is from a study of early T cells in non-severe SARS-CoV-2 infection. About the research overall: Sequencing of unsorted whole blood was done on bulk RNA, leaving chains unpaired. Study-wide points: Matching with VDJdb favored anti-spike CD8 responses (missing private and CD4 specificities).

The table lists this clonotype with a few counts. Its antigen is unidentified. This CDR3 contains 14 residues. Germline V CDR1 and CDR2: MDHEN, SYDVKM. With 7 bases removed from V and 7 bases from J, the gap between germline ends came to 18 bases. One entry per CDR3 protein results from TCRdb running MiXCR on the 5' RACE reads. The sample lists about 50,000 distinct CDR3 sequences; approximately 12% were seen once. The gene calls are TRBV28 and TRBJ2-3, with D unresolved. This clonotype was obtained from an adult who was a healthcare worker with PCR-confirmed SARS-CoV-2 infection or an uninfected control (not recorded which). Sequenced here: whole blood, sampled at baseline. CDR3 residues: CASTLPAPENTQYF. In DNA, the CDR3 is TGTGCCAGCACCTTACCAGCCCCAGAAAATACGCAGTATTTT. Combining the CDR3 with reference TRBV28 and TRBJ2-3 gives the whole variable domain DVKVTQSSRYLVKRTGEKVFLECVQDMDHENMFWYRQDPGLGLRLIYFSYDVKMKEKGDIPEGYSVSREKKERFSLILESASTNQTSMYLCASTLPAPENTQYFGPGTRLTVL.